A selection of T cell receptor beta chains follows, all from one sample in a study of cytomegalovirus exposure and HLA in healthy donors. Only in-frame clones appear in the TCRdb table, and some are missing; sequencing was by immunoSEQ multiplex PCR. In the table there are more than 95,000 clones, over 80% of which are singletons. Sequencing was carried out using PBMCs. The origin of the receptors is a man aged 18 to 29 in good health and CMV-seropositive. Each CDR3 is given with its conserved first and last residue. A D gene is named only where the DNA matches it firmly. Where a row states a size, it is once, few, many or the class of an expanded clone; other rows omit it.

>NA|once|TRBJ1-2|TRBV5-1
TGCGCCAGCAGCTTTGAACAGGGTGGGCTTAACTATGGCTACACCTTC
CASSFEQGGLNYGYTF
>NA|NA|TRBJ2-7|TRBV7-9
TGTGCCTACGACGGGGCCTACGAGCAGTACTTC
CAYDGAYEQYF
>TRBD2|once|TRBJ2-4|TRBV30
TGTGCCTGGAGTGTAGCTTCGGGGGGTGCCAAAAACATTCAGTACTTC
CAWSVASGGAKNIQYF
>NA|once|TRBJ1-5|TRBV5-1
TGCGCCAGCAGCTTGGGGTCACCAGGGCAGCCCCAGCATTTT
CASSLGSPGQPQHF
>TRBD1|few|TRBJ1-1|TRBV18
TGTGCCAGCTCACCTCCCGGGACAGGGGGCGCGACGTTGAACACTGAAGCTTTCTTT
CASSPPGTGGATLNTEAFF
>NA|NA|TRBJ2-7|TRBV30
TGTGCCTGGACCGAGGGTTCGTCGGTGTACGAGCAGTACTTC
CAWTEGSSVYEQYF
>TRBD1|NA|TRBJ2-1|TRBV29-1
TGCAGCGCCAGGGCAGGGGGTGGCCATGAGCAGTTCTTC
CSARAGGGHEQFF
>NA|NA|TRBJ1-2|TRBV18
TGTGCCAGCTCCCCATCCCGACAACCCGTGGGTGGCTACACCTTC
CASSPSRQPVGGYTF
>NA|NA|TRBJ1-1|TRBV5-4
TGTGCCAGCAGCTTACCCCCCCCGGACACTGAAGCTTTCTTT
CASSLPPPDTEAFF
>TRBD2|NA|TRBJ2-3|TRBV4-1
TGCGCCAGCAGCCGTGGACCAGCGGGATTCACAGATACGCAGTATTTT
CASSRGPAGFTDTQYF
>NA|NA|TRBJ1-5|TRBV7-2
TGTGCCAGCAGCTTCCTCGGGGGGGACTATCAGCCCCAGCATTTT
CASSFLGGDYQPQHF
>NA|NA|TRBJ1-4|TRBV19
TGTGCCAGTACCCTGACAGGAGATAGAGAAAAACTGTTTTTT
CASTLTGDREKLFF
>NA|few|TRBJ2-7|TRBV2
TGTGCCAGCAGTGAAGTGGAGGGACTGGGTGAGCAGTACTTC
CASSEVEGLGEQYF
>NA|NA|TRBJ2-5|TRBV14
TGTGCCAGCAGCCAAGATGGAGGGACCGGCCCCAAAGGGTCCCAGTACTTC
CASSQDGGTGPKGSQYF
>NA|NA|TRBJ1-5|TRBV18
TGTGCCAGCTCACCACGGGACTTGATCGGTCAGCCCCAGCATTTT
CASSPRDLIGQPQHF
>NA|NA|TRBJ1-6|TRBV7-2
TGTGCCAGCAGCTTAGCGCAGTACTCCTATAATTCACCCCTCCACTTT
CASSLAQYSYNSPLHF
>NA|NA|TRBJ2-6|TRBV5-4
TGTGCCAGCAGTTTCGACAGCTCTGGGGCCAACGTCCTGACTTTC
CASSFDSSGANVLTF
>NA|NA|TRBJ2-7|TRBV5-1
TGCGCCAGCAGCTTGACACAGGTGGACGAGCAGTACTTC
CASSLTQVDEQYF
>TRBD2|once|TRBJ2-5|TRBV6-4
TGTGCCAGCAGTCGGACTAGCGGGGGGCAAGAGACCCAGTACTTC
CASSRTSGGQETQYF
>NA|NA|TRBJ2-7|TRBV27
TGTGCCAGCATTAAGAGCTCCTACGAGCAGTACTTC
CASIKSSYEQYF
>NA|NA|TRBJ1-2|TRBV30
TGTGCCTGGAGTGTTGACTCAGGGTCTGGCTACACCTTC
CAWSVDSGSGYTF
>NA|NA|TRBJ2-1|TRBV2
TGTGCCAGCAGTCGCTCCTATTACAATGAGCAGTTCTTC
CASSRSYYNEQFF
>NA|NA|TRBJ2-7|TRBV28
TGTGCCAGCAGTACCCCTATAGGACAGCCCTACGAGCAGTACTTC
CASSTPIGQPYEQYF
>TRBD1|NA|TRBJ1-2|TRBV28
TGTGCCAGCAGGCGACAGGGGGCATATTATGGCTACACCTTC
CASRRQGAYYGYTF
>NA|NA|TRBJ2-5|TRBV5-4
TGTGCCAGCACCTTGCAGGGGCCGACAGAGACCCAGTACTTC
CASTLQGPTETQYF
>NA|NA|TRBJ1-2|TRBV5-1
TGCGCCAGCAGCGTAACAGGTCGCTATGGCTACACCTTC
CASSVTGRYGYTF
>TRBD1|once|TRBJ2-7|TRBV7-9
TGTGCCAGCAGCTTTCCAGGGGGCTTATACGAGCAGTACTTC
CASSFPGGLYEQYF
>TRBD2|NA|TRBJ2-1|TRBV4-1
TGCGCCAGCAGCCAAGCGGGGGGGGGACAGTTCTTC
CASSQAGGGQFF
>TRBD1|NA|TRBJ1-1|TRBV5-8
TGTGCCAGCAGCTTGGGACAGGGGCACACTGAAGCTTTCTTT
CASSLGQGHTEAFF
>NA|NA|TRBJ2-1|TRBV7-6
TGTGCCAGCAGCGTAACGGTACAGGGAATGGGCTCCTACAATGAGCAGTTCTTC
CASSVTVQGMGSYNEQFF
>TRBD2|NA|TRBJ2-5|TRBV9
TGTGCCAGCACTCAGAATCCCGGGACTAGCCATTTCCAAGAGACCCAGTACTTC
CASTQNPGTSHFQETQYF
>NA|NA|TRBJ2-5|TRBV2
TGTGCCAGCAGTGTGCCGGGGGTTCAAGAGACCCAGTACTTC
CASSVPGVQETQYF
>TRBD1|once|TRBJ2-6|TRBV19
TGTGCCAGTAGAGGCCAGGGGGCGCAAATTGGGGCCAACGTCCTGACTTTC
CASRGQGAQIGANVLTF
>NA|few|TRBJ1-1|TRBV9
TGTGCCAGCAGCGCAAGCCCTTCGGGGGTTGAAGCTTTCTTT
CASSASPSGVEAFF
>NA|few|TRBJ1-1|TRBV19
TGTGCCAGTAGTATGGGTAATCAGGGCACTGAAGCTTTCTTT
CASSMGNQGTEAFF
>NA|NA|TRBJ1-1|TRBV28
TGTGCCAGCAGTCTTGGGAGGGGCCCGGTAGTCTTT
CASSLGRGPVVF
>TRBD2|NA|TRBJ2-2|TRBV29-1
TGCAGCGTCTTCCTTCTCCCGGGGGGTCACACCGGGGAGCTGTTTTTT
CSVFLLPGGHTGELFF
>TRBD2|NA|TRBJ2-7|TRBV18
TGTGCCAGCTCACCACCGAGCGGGGTGAGTTCCTACGAGCAGTACTTC
CASSPPSGVSSYEQYF
>NA|NA|TRBJ2-7|TRBV7-9
TGTGCCAGCAGCTTAGATCTAGGAGAGCAGTACTTC
CASSLDLGEQYF
>NA|NA|TRBJ1-1|TRBV19
TGTGCCAGTAGAGACATGAACACTGAAGCTTTCTTT
CASRDMNTEAFF
>NA|once|TRBJ2-5|TRBV13
TGTGCCAGCAGCCAACTCCAAGAGACCCAGTACTTC
CASSQLQETQYF
>TRBD1|NA|TRBJ1-2|TRBV19
TGTGCCAGTAGCCGGGACAGCTTTAACTATGGCTACACCTTC
CASSRDSFNYGYTF
>NA|few|TRBJ2-7|TRBV6-1
TGTGCCAGCAGTGATCCGACTGTATACTCCTACGAGCAGTACTTC
CASSDPTVYSYEQYF
>NA|once|TRBJ2-7|TRBV30
TGTGCCTGGAGTGCAGACAGAAACTCCTACGAGCAGTACTTC
CAWSADRNSYEQYF
>TRBD2|once|TRBJ2-3|TRBV18
TGTGCCAGCTCACCCGGCGGGAGATACACAGATACGCAGTATTTT
CASSPGGRYTDTQYF
>TRBD1|NA|TRBJ1-1|TRBV28
TGTGCCAGCAGTATGTCACAGGGGGCGTTGAGGGCTGAAGCTTTCTTT
CASSMSQGALRAEAFF
>NA|NA|TRBJ1-2|TRBV29-1
TGCAGCGTTGTCGAGGGTTCGGCCTATGGCTACACCTTC
CSVVEGSAYGYTF
>NA|NA|TRBJ2-5|TRBV10-3
TGTGCCATCAGTGATTCAACTGACGGAGGAGAGACCCAGTACTTC
CAISDSTDGGETQYF
>NA|NA|TRBJ1-2|TRBV19
TGTGCCAGTAGTATGGGCAGAGCTTATGGCTACACCTTC
CASSMGRAYGYTF
>TRBD2|NA|TRBJ2-1|TRBV7-6
TGTGCCAGCAGCTTCGGCGGGGGGGGCTCCTACAATGAGCAGTTCTTC
CASSFGGGGSYNEQFF
>TRBD2|NA|TRBJ2-1|TRBV4-1
TGCGCCAGCAGCCGCGGGGGTGGTGAGCAGTTCTTC
CASSRGGGEQFF
>TRBD1|NA|TRBJ1-2|TRBV5-4
TGTGCCAGCAGCTTCAGGACTCGGGACAGGGGTAGGGCTAACTATGGCTACACCTTC
CASSFRTRDRGRANYGYTF
>TRBD1|NA|TRBJ1-2|TRBV27
TGTGCCAGCAGTTTAGAGGACAGGGGAAGTGGCTACACCTTC
CASSLEDRGSGYTF
>NA|NA|TRBJ2-7|TRBV18
TGTGCCAGCTCACTCAGGGGAGACTACGAGCAGTACTTC
CASSLRGDYEQYF
>TRBD2|once|TRBJ2-5|TRBV5-4
TGTGCCAGCAGCTTGGAGCGGGGGGAACAAGAGACCCAGTACTTC
CASSLERGEQETQYF